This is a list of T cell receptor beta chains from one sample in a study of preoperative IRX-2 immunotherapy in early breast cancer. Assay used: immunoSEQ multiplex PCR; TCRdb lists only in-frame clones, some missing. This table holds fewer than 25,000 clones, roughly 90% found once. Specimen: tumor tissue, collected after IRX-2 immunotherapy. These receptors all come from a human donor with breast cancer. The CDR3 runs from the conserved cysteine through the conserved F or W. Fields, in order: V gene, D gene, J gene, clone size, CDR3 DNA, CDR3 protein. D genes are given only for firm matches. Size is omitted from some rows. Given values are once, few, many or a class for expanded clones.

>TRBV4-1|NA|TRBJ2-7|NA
TGCGCCAGCAGCCAAGATTTCGATGACTACGAGCAGTACTTC
CASSQDFDDYEQYF
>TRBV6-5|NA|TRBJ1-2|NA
TGTGCCAGCAGCCCTCCCGAGGGGGGCGAGGGCTACACCTTC
CASSPPEGGEGYTF
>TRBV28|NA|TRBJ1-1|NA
TGTGCCAGCAGCCCCCACTCGACAGGGAACACTGAAGCTTTCTTT
CASSPHSTGNTEAFF
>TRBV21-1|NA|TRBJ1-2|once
TGTGCCAGCAGCTTTCGACAGGGGGCTCATGGCTACACCTTC
CASSFRQGAHGYTF
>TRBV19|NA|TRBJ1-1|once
TGTGCCAGTAGTAAAGAAGGGGAGTACACTGAAGCTTTCTTT
CASSKEGEYTEAFF
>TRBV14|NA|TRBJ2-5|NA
TGTGCCAGCAGCCAAGGGGCTTTTAAGACCCAGTACTTC
CASSQGAFKTQYF
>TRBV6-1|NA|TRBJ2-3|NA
TGTGCCAGCATCTCTACAGGAGATACGCAGTATTTT
CASISTGDTQYF
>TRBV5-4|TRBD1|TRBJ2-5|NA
TGTGCCAGCAGCTTTTCAGGGGGATTAATAGAGACCCAGTACTTC
CASSFSGGLIETQYF
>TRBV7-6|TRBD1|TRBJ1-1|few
TGTGCCAGCAGCTTAAGTAGACAGGGGAACACTGAAGCTTTCTTT
CASSLSRQGNTEAFF
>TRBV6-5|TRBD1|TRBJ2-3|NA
TGTGCCAGCAGTTACTCGGGACAGGCGCAGTATTTT
CASSYSGQAQYF
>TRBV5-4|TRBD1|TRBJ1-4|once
TGTGCCAGCCGATTAGGGGACAGGTCGAATGAAAAACTGTTTTTT
CASRLGDRSNEKLFF
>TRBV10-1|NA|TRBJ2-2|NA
TGCGCCAGCAGATCGGACTCCTACACCGGGGAGCTGTTTTTT
CASRSDSYTGELFF
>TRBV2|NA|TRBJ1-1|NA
TGTGCCAGCAGTGATAGGAGACGGAACACTGAAGCTTTCTTT
CASSDRRRNTEAFF
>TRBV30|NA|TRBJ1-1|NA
TGTGCCTGGAGCGATACTCCCGGACGGACCACTGAAGCTTTCTTT
CAWSDTPGRTTEAFF
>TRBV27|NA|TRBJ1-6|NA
TGTGCCAGCAGTTTAACCGCGTGGCAGGGGTCGGGTAATTCACCCCTCCACTTT
CASSLTAWQGSGNSPLHF
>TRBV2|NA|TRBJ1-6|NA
TGTGCCGGAAGGGGGGGCTATAATTCACCCCTCCACTTT
CAGRGGYNSPLHF
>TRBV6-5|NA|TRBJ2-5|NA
TGTGCCAGCAGACGGAAGACGGGCGTGCAGTACTTC
CASRRKTGVQYF
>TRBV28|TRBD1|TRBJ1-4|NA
TGTGCCAGCAGTTTTTTGGACAGGGGCGTAAAACTGTTTTTT
CASSFLDRGVKLFF
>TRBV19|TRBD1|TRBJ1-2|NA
TGTGCCACTACGGGACAGCAAAGATCTAACTATGGCTACACCTTC
CATTGQQRSNYGYTF
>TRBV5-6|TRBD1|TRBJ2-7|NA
TGTGCCAGCAGCACCCTCAGGGGGCTGCGGGAGCAGTACTTC
CASSTLRGLREQYF
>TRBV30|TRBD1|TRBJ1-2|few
TGTGCCTGGAGCCCCGGGACAGGGAGATCTGGAGGCTACACCTTC
CAWSPGTGRSGGYTF
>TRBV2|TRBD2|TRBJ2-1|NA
TGTGCCAGCGCCGGACTAGCGGGGGACAATGAGCAGTTCTTC
CASAGLAGDNEQFF
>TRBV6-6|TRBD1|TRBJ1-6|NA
TGTGCCAGCGGGACAGTTTCAAATTCACCCCTCCACTTT
CASGTVSNSPLHF
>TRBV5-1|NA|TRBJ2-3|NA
TGCGCCAGCAGATTGCAGGGAGGAGGCACAGATACGCAGTATTTT
CASRLQGGGTDTQYF
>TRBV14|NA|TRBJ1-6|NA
TGTGCCAGCAGCCGATCGGGGGGGGAATATTTTAGCTCCTATAATTCACCCCTCCACTTT
CASSRSGGEYFSSYNSPLHF
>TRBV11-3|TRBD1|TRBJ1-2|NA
TGTGCCAGCAGCTCAGCCCGCCCGGGACAGCTTAACTATGGCTACACCTTC
CASSSARPGQLNYGYTF
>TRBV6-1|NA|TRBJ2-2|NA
TGTGCCAGCAGTCATGGCGATTCCGGGGAGCTGTTTTTT
CASSHGDSGELFF
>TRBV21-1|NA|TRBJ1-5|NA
TGTGCCAGCAGCTCAGGGAATGATCAGCCCCAGCATTTT
CASSSGNDQPQHF
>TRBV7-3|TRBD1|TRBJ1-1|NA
TGTGCCAGCAGCTTAATGGGACAGGGAAGGACTGAAGCTTTCTTT
CASSLMGQGRTEAFF
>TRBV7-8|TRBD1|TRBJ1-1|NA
TGTGCCAGCAGCCTAAGGGACAGGGGGCTTGGCACTGAAGCTTTCTTT
CASSLRDRGLGTEAFF
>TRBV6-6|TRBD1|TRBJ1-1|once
TGTGCCAGCAGTTACCGGACAGGGGACACTGAAGCTTTCTTT
CASSYRTGDTEAFF
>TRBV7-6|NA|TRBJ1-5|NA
TGTGCCAGCAGCTTAGAGACAGGCAATCAGCCCCAGCATTTT
CASSLETGNQPQHF
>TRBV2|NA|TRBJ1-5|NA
TGTGCCAGCAGGTGGGGGCTGGTTAGCAATCAGCCCCAGCATTTT
CASRWGLVSNQPQHF
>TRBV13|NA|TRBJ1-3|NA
TGTGCCAGCAGCCCCCAGGGATTAGGAAACACCATATATTTT
CASSPQGLGNTIYF
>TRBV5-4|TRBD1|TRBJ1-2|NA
TGTGCCAGCAGCTTGGAAGACAGGGGGATAGGAGGCTACACCTTC
CASSLEDRGIGGYTF
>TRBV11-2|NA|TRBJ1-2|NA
TGTGCCAGCAGCTCCGAGGGTAGGGGAGGAGGCTACACCTTC
CASSSEGRGGGYTF
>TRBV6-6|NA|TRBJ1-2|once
TGTGCCAGCAGTTACTCTACCTCCCCCCTCACCTTC
CASSYSTSPLTF
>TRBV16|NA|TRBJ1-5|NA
TGTGCCAGCAGCCGGTCGGGGGGACCAAGCAATCAGCCCCAGCATTTT
CASSRSGGPSNQPQHF
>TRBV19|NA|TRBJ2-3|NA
TGTGCCAGTAGTAGCGGGGAAGGTACGCAGTATTTT
CASSSGEGTQYF
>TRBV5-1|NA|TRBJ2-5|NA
TGCGCCAGCAGCTTAGGGGGGTCGAGGGAGACCCAGTACTTC
CASSLGGSRETQYF
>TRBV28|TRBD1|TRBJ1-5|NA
TGTGCCAGCGACAGGGGAGGAGGCCAGCCCCAGCATTTT
CASDRGGGQPQHF
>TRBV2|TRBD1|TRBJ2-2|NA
TGTGCCAGCAGTGAGGGGACAGGGGTTTCCGGGGAGCTGTTTTTT
CASSEGTGVSGELFF
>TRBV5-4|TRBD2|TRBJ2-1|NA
TGTGCCAGCAGTCTGGGGGGGGACCTGGGGAATGAGCAGTTCTTC
CASSLGGDLGNEQFF
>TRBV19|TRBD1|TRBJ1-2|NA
TGTGCCACTAACAGGGGCGCGGGATATGGCTACACCTTC
CATNRGAGYGYTF
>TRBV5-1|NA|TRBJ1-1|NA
TGCGCCAGCAGCCAAGACGGGAGAGAAGCTTTCTTT
CASSQDGREAFF
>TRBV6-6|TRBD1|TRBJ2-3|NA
TGTGCCAGCAGTTACTCAGGGGGCTGGACAGATACGCAGTATTTT
CASSYSGGWTDTQYF
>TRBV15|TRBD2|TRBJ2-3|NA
TGTGCCACCAGCAGAGGTGGGGAGGGGTCGGGCACAGATACGCAGTATTTT
CATSRGGEGSGTDTQYF
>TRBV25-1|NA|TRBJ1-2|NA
TGTGCCAGCAGTGCCCAGGGCTCATCTGGCTACACCTTC
CASSAQGSSGYTF
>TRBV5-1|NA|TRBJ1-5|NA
TGCGCCAGCAGCCCGGAGGCGGACAATCAGCCCCAGCATTTT
CASSPEADNQPQHF
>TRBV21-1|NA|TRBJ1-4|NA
TGTGCCAGGAAACAGGGGGCGGGTGAAAAACTGTTTTTT
CARKQGAGEKLFF
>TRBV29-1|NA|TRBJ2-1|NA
TGCAGCGTTTGGGATCCCCTCTACAATGAGCAGTTCTTC
CSVWDPLYNEQFF